This TCR beta chain came from a study of Graves' ophthalmopathy and Graves' hyperthyroidism. Turning to the study itself: The authors defined stable hyperthyroidism as no ophthalmopathy within 18 months of follow-up.

There are 14 residues in the CDR3. CDR1 is KGHDR, CDR2 SFDVKD, per germline. With 4 bases removed from V and 3 bases from J, the gap between germline ends came to 12 bases. Overall study results and limits: Appearing in blood as well were most expanded thyroid clonotypes above 0.001 frequency.

Excluded: other autoimmune disease, uncontrolled infection, pregnancy or lactation. RNA transcripts served as template for amplifying TCR beta CDR3 sequences. Second-round multiplex PCR came after first-round RT-PCR with HTBI primers. TCRdb called the multiplex PCR reads again in MiXCR, with one record for every CDR3 protein. This table holds a few hundred thousand distinct CDR3 sequences, 35% to 40% found once. There are many counts of this clonotype. Its antigen remains unknown. The chain combines TRBV24-1 with TRBJ2-7; TRBD1 might be the D (6 bases). The sequencing sample was made of peripheral blood or thyroid tissue (not recorded which). The receptor's source is an adult man with Graves' hyperthyroidism. The CDR3 sequence is CATSEAGANYEQYF. Here the CDR3 DNA reads TGTGCCACCAGTGAGGCAGGGGCTAACTACGAGCAGTACTTC.